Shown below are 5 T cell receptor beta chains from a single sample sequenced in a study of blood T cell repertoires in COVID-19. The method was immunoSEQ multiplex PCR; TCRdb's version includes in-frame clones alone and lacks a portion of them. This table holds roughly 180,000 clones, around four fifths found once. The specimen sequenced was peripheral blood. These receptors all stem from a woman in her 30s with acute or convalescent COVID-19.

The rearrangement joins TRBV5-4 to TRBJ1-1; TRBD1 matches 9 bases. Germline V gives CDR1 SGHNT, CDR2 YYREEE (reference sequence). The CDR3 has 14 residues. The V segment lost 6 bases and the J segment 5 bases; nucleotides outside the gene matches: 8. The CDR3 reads CASTLGQGRTEAFF. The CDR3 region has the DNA TGTGCCAGCACCTTAGGACAGGGGAGGACTGAAGCTTTCTTT. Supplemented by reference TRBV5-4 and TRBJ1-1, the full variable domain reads ETGVTQSPTHLIKTRGQQVTLRCSSQSGHNTVSWYQQALGQGPQFIFQYYREEENGRGNFPPRFSGLQFPNYSSELNVNALELDDSALYLCASTLGQGRTEAFFGQGTRLTVV.

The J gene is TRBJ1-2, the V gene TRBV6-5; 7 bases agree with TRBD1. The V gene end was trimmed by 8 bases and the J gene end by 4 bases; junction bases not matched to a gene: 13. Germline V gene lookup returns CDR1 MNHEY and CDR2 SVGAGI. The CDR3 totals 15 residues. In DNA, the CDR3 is TGTGCCAGCGGAGACTTTACAGGGGCTTCCTATGGCTACACCTTC. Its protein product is CASGDFTGASYGYTF.

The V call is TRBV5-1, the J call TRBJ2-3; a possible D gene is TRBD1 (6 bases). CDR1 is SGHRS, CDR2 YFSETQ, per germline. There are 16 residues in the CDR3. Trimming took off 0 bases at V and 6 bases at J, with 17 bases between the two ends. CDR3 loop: CASSLGRQATGDTQYF. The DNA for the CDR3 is TGCGCCAGCAGCTTGGGGAGGCAGGCCACAGGGGATACGCAGTATTTT.

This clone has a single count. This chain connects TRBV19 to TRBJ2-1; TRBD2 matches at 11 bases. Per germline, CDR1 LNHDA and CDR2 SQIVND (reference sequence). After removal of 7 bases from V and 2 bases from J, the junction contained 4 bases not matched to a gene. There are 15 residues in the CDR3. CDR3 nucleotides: TGTGCCAGTACTGTAGCGGGGGGGGCCTACAATGAGCAGTTCTTC. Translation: CASTVAGGAYNEQFF.

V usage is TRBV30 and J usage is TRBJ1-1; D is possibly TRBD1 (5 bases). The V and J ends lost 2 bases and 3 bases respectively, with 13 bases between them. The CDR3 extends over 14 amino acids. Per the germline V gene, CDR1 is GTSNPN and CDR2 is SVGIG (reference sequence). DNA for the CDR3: TGTGCCTGGAGTTCCCTCGGGGGGTACACTGAAGCTTTCTTT. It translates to CAWSSLGGYTEAFF.